What follows are 8 T cell receptor beta chains derived from one specimen sequenced in a study of cytomegalovirus exposure and HLA in healthy donors. The PCR was carried out with 60 Vbeta primers and 13 Jbeta primers. Using immunoSEQ multiplex PCR, the repertoire was profiled, and TCRdb retains in-frame clones only, with some absent. This table has under 250,000 clones, approximately 79% appearing once. The sample comprised PBMCs. These receptors came from a male donor in good health and CMV-seronegative.

The chain couples TRBV5-1 to TRBJ2-7; 7 bases are shared with TRBD1. The CDR3 sequence is 15 residues long. The germline V gene has CDR1 SGHRS and CDR2 YFSETQ. J lost 3 bases, V lost 2 bases, and 8 bases had no gene match. The CDR3 loop reads CASSFSGTEVYEQYF. As DNA, the CDR3 is TGCGCCAGCAGCTTCTCCGGGACAGAGGTCTACGAGCAGTACTTC.

In its sample, this clone was seen once. The V call is TRBV29-1, the J call TRBJ2-5; 7 positions agree with TRBD2. Germline V gene data show CDR1 as SQVTM and CDR2 as ANQGSEA. Unmatched junction bases numbered 5, after V lost 7 bases and J lost 3 bases. This CDR3 has 12 residues. This CDR3 is CSGRLAEETQYF. CDR3 nucleotides: TGCAGCGGACGACTAGCCGAAGAGACCCAGTACTTC. Based on the CDR3 plus reference TRBV29-1 and TRBJ2-5, the full variable domain is SAVISQKPSRDICQRGTSLTIQCQVDSQVTMMFWYRQQPGQSLTLIATANQGSEATYESGFVIDKFPISRPNLTFSTLTVSNMSPEDSSIYLCSGRLAEETQYFGPGTRLLVL.

This clone has more than one count but fewer than ten. CDR3 protein: CASSATSGGSTDTQYF. CDR3 sequence (DNA): TGTGCCAGCAGTGCAACTAGCGGGGGATCGACAGATACGCAGTATTTT. The rearrangement uses TRBV2 and TRBJ2-3, with 11 nucleotides matching TRBD2. Per the germline V gene, CDR1 is SNHLY and CDR2 is FYNNEI. J gave up 3 bases and V 4 bases, and 6 bases lay outside the gene matches. The CDR3 has 16 amino acids. The variable domain in full, completed from reference TRBV2 and TRBJ2-3, reads EPEVTQTPSHQVTQMGQEVILRCVPISNHLYFYWYRQILGQKVEFLVSFYNNEISEKSEIFDDQFSVERPDGSNFTLKIRSTKLEDSAMYFCASSATSGGSTDTQYFGPGTRLTVL.

The chain recombines TRBV27 with TRBJ2-2; TRBD1 agrees at 8 bases. The ends lost 10 bases at V and 2 bases at J; junction bases unmatched: 6. Germline V lookup: CDR1 MNHEY, CDR2 SMNVEV (reference sequence). The CDR3 totals 14 residues. CDR3 bases: TGTGCCACCTCCGACAGGGGCAACACCGGGGAGCTGTTTTTT. Its translation: CATSDRGNTGELFF.

This clone appeared once. V and J are TRBV27 and TRBJ2-2, with a possible D match to TRBD2 (6 bases). CDR1 MNHEY and CDR2 SMNVEV come from the germline V gene (reference sequence). Trimming pared 5 bases from V and 5 bases from J, leaving 18 bases between. This CDR3 region has 16 residues. CDR3 bases: TGTGCCAGCAGTACCCCCGGGGGTCGCTGGACCGGGGAGCTGTTTTTT. Its protein product is CASSTPGGRWTGELFF.

This chain uses TRBV6-5 with TRBJ2-7; 7 bases match TRBD1. Unmatched junction bases numbered 9, after V lost 6 bases and J lost 1 base. CDR1 is MNHEY and CDR2 is SVGAGI in the germline V gene. The CDR3 runs to 15 residues. CDR3 bases: TGTGCCAGCAGACCTCACAGGGGTAGGTCCTACGAGCAGTACTTC. It encodes CASRPHRGRSYEQYF.

The V gene is TRBV28, the J gene TRBJ2-1; unclear D gene. The CDR3 has 13 amino acids. In germline, CDR1 is MDHEN, CDR2 SYDVKM. Trimming stripped 2 bases from V and 4 bases from J, with 6 bases between. CDR3 loop: CASSLLQYNEQFF. DNA for the CDR3: TGTGCCAGCAGTTTACTCCAGTACAATGAGCAGTTCTTC. Based on the CDR3 plus reference TRBV28 and TRBJ2-1, the full variable domain is DVKVTQSSRYLVKRTGEKVFLECVQDMDHENMFWYRQDPGLGLRLIYFSYDVKMKEKGDIPEGYSVSREKKERFSLILESASTNQTSMYLCASSLLQYNEQFFGPGTRLTVL.

The J gene is TRBJ1-2, the V gene TRBV11-2; D not certain. Trimming left V 3 bases short and J 4 bases short, with 18 bases between. Germline lookup yields CDR1 SGHAT and CDR2 FQNNGV. The length of the CDR3 is 16 residues. The DNA of the CDR3 is TGTGCCAGCAGCTTGATAGGCAGGATAACACCCTATGGCTACACCTTC. This codes for CASSLIGRITPYGYTF.